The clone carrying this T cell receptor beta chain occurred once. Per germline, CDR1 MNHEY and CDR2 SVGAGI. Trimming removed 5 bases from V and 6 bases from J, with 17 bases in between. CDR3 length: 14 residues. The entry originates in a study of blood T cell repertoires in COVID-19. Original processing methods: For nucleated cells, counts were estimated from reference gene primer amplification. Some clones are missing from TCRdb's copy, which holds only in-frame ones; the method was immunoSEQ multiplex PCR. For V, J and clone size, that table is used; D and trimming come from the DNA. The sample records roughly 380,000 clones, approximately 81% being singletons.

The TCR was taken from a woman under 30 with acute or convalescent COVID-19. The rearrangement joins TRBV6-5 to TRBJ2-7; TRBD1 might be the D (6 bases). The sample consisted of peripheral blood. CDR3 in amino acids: CASSRGQREAEQYF. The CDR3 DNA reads TGTGCCAGCAGTAGAGGACAGAGAGAAGCCGAGCAGTACTTC.